This T cell receptor (beta chain) is drawn from a study of blood T cell repertoires in COVID-19. Original processing notes: Quantification of nucleated cells was approximated via reference gene primer amplification. The protocol was immunoSEQ multiplex PCR, while the TCRdb copy is restricted to in-frame clones and leaves out a portion. For V, J and clone size, that table is used; D and trimming come from the DNA. The table includes approximately 130,000 clones, roughly 85% detected once. Specimen: peripheral blood. This sequence was found in a human donor in a cohort sampled during active COVID-19.

The CDR3 nucleotides read TGTGCCAGCAGCTTGGCTGTGACAGGGACTGAAGCTTTCTTT. It is translated as CASSLAVTGTEAFF. This chain uses TRBV5-5 with TRBJ1-1; 7 bases agree with TRBD1. This CDR3 contains 14 residues. Germline CDR1 reads SGHKS; CDR2 reads YYEKEE (reference sequence). V was clipped by 0 bases and J by 5 bases; unmatched bases: 4.